These T cell receptor beta chains were read from a single sample in a study of cytomegalovirus exposure and HLA in healthy donors. The protocol was immunoSEQ multiplex PCR, while the TCRdb copy is restricted to in-frame clones and leaves out a portion. Counted here are tens of thousands of clones, over 75% occurring once; the ten biggest clones make up around 7%. The sequenced sample consisted of PBMCs. Receptor source: a human donor in good health. CDR3s include the opening cysteine and the closing phenylalanine or tryptophan. Each record gives: J gene, V gene, clone size, CDR3 protein. Size is stated for part of the rows, as once, few or many counts, or as a class when the clone is expanded.

>TRBJ2-5|TRBV28|-
CASSLWGRGNQETQYF
>TRBJ1-6|TRBV19|-
CASSIAGTGGSSPLHF
>TRBJ1-2|TRBV7-2|-
CASSLGQSFYGYTF
>TRBJ2-5|TRBV19|-
CASSILSTGGWQTQYF
>TRBJ1-2|TRBV6-6|-
CASRKQGNYGYTF
>TRBJ2-7|TRBV11-2|once
CASSLLGGIPYEQYF
>TRBJ2-5|TRBV18|-
CASSPRSQAETQYF
>TRBJ1-5|TRBV6-5|-
CASSRGLLSNQPQHF
>TRBJ2-2|TRBV9|few
CASSVAQGSNTGELFF
>TRBJ1-4|TRBV5-1|once
CASSPRGEVLSEKLFF
>TRBJ1-1|TRBV11-3|-
CASSKREGNTEAFF
>TRBJ2-7|TRBV5-1|-
CASSLTFDGGYEQYF
>TRBJ1-1|TRBV6-1|-
CASSASGTGGTEAFF
>TRBJ2-3|TRBV7-3|-
CASSGGLAGGRDTQYF
>TRBJ1-1|TRBV30|-
CAWRGQMNTEAFF
>TRBJ1-2|TRBV9|-
CASSVDRVRGYTF
>TRBJ2-1|TRBV5-1|-
CASSYRTGSEFLGGNEQFF
>TRBJ2-1|TRBV7-2|-
CASSSLLQRGGYNEQFF
>TRBJ2-3|TRBV18|-
CASSRDRDTQYF
>TRBJ2-7|TRBV5-6|-
CASSLARRTYYEQYF
>TRBJ2-7|TRBV7-8|-
CASSLDVTGAHYEQYF
>TRBJ2-7|TRBV6-1|-
CASSGDRSSYEQYF
>TRBJ2-1|TRBV19|few
CASSISGISYNEQFF
>TRBJ2-7|TRBV7-8|-
CASSPRARRYEQYF
>TRBJ2-2|TRBV7-3|-
CASSAPTGGTGELFF
>TRBJ2-7|TRBV21-1|-
CASSDRGEQYF
>TRBJ1-1|TRBV7-8|few
CASGVGRMNTEAFF
>TRBJ1-2|TRBV5-4|-
CASSQQQGAMYGYTF
>TRBJ2-7|TRBV19|-
CASSRSGTVAYEQYF
>TRBJ2-3|TRBV2|-
CASQGDAGVYTDTQYF
>TRBJ1-5|TRBV6-6|-
CASSPRDSVNQPQHF
>TRBJ1-1|TRBV5-6|-
CASTTRGPSTEAFF
>TRBJ2-3|TRBV4-1|-
CASSPPIGPDTQYF
>TRBJ2-5|TRBV5-1|-
CASSLALGGYKETQYF
>TRBJ1-5|TRBV15|-
CATSRDRAQGHQPQHF
>TRBJ2-5|TRBV19|-
CASSHGTGLEETQYF
>TRBJ1-1|TRBV7-2|-
CASSPRRRNTEAFF
>TRBJ2-5|TRBV5-6|-
CASSFLGAETQYF
>TRBJ2-3|TRBV6-1|once
CASSVSSGGSDTQYF
>TRBJ1-2|TRBV9|-
CASSAGQGGHYGYTF
>TRBJ2-7|TRBV5-1|-
CASSLVGDRGNEQYF
>TRBJ1-1|TRBV6-6|-
CASRLRVTDTEAFF
>TRBJ1-5|TRBV28|-
CATRVGGSSKPQHF
>TRBJ1-1|TRBV29-1|once
CSVKGGRIDTEAFF
>TRBJ1-6|TRBV6-5|-
CASSRYDRASPLHF
>TRBJ1-5|TRBV6-6|-
CASTDRGNNQPQHF
>TRBJ1-2|TRBV19|-
CATAIEPQGSRGYGYTF
>TRBJ2-1|TRBV5-1|-
CASRPQGANEQFF